This paragraph reports one T cell receptor beta chain. This clonotype has a count of ten or more. The antigen it recognizes is unknown. It has no much larger one-base neighbor in the sample; base qualities were not kept. For unsorted PBMC libraries, 2 million PBMCs were used after storage in RNAlater at -80 degrees C until RNA extraction. Peripheral blood was subjected to Ficoll-Hypaque density gradient centrifugation to isolate PBMCs, which were then cryopreserved in liquid nitrogen. The sample originates from a study of neurological immune-mediated disorders (dated by TCRdb to between 2017 and 2020). Study-level background: The study compared peripheral blood TCR-beta repertoires of HTLV-I-associated myelopathy (HAM/TSP) patients, multiple sclerosis patients and healthy controls using UMI-based sequencing. The 95 to 120 TCR-beta libraries included longitudinal samples, technical triplicates and paired sorted CD4+ and CD8+ T-cell subsets alongside PBMC samples. The cohort was made up of about 65 subjects, consisting of some 14 HAM/TSP patients, 35 or so multiple sclerosis patients and 20 healthy controls.

The CDR3, cysteine through phenylalanine, is 12 amino acids long. The retained sequence is limited to the CDR3, 36 bases, with the frame set at the first base. CDR1 and CDR2, looked up from the germline V gene (reference sequence), are DFQATT and SNEGSKA. Trimming at the junction amounts to 5 bases on V and 2 bases on J, and the germline ends lie 10 bases apart. Broader findings and caveats from the paper: Across subjects, expanded clones never shared an identical CDR3 amino acid sequence, which suggests that the TCR-beta repertoires in every group were private. The highest TCR clonal expansion was observed in HAM/TSP patients, whereas the lowest was observed in MS patients, even when compared with healthy controls.

To synthesize cDNA, template-switch 5'RACE was performed with a primer carrying a 10-nucleotide random unique molecular identifier so that each TCR transcript was tagged. Every sequencing run covered 15-18 subjects and yielded more than 170 million TCR-beta sequences. Total RNA was extracted with the RNeasy kit. TCR-beta VDJ regions were amplified with primers for the TCR constant region and the 5'RACE anchor, using the KAPA Real-time Library Amplification kit. A first PCR added sample indexes and Illumina adaptors, and a second PCR then raised library yield. After Ampure bead purification, the roughly 650 bp TCR product was size-selected on a 2% E-gel SizeSelection system. Before pooling, library quality was checked on a Bioanalyzer, concentration was measured with Qubit, and libraries were quantified with the Kapa Library Quantification kit. An Illumina HiSeq 2500 sequenced the libraries paired-end 2 x 150 bp. To increase sequence diversity, roughly 24-31% phiX was spiked into each library pool. The study's processing was this. The quality-filtered reads were processed with the UMI-based MiGEC pipeline, whose error correction step removed more than 80% of the raw TCR sequences. VDJ genes were aligned to IMGT germline references, and clonotypes were defined by unique CDR3 amino acid sequence plus V-J genes. VDJtools evaluated clonal expansion, Shannon diversity and CDR3 relatedness (CalcPairwiseDistances, ClusterSamples); CLCbio workbench built phylogenetic trees. Clones with at least 8 unique UMIs were defined as expanded, with this threshold being based on coefficient-of-variation modelling across technical triplicates. Using fastp trimming at Q25 and MiXCR clonotype assembly, TCRdb reanalyzed the public sequencing data and kept in-frame beta chains. Every entry covers one CDR3 protein and lists the most common genes and DNA from its rows. The V and J calls come from TCRdb's annotation, not from the publication. In this sample the table shows 20,000 to 30,000 distinct CDR3 sequences, more than 10% of which occur a single time. The top ten clonotypes cover around 13% of the sample.

The clonotype was recovered from a woman aged 55-70 years with HTLV-1-associated myelopathy (HAM/TSP). The sequencing input was PBMCs. The chain joins TRBV20-1 to TRBJ2-7; TRBD1 is a weak D gene call, 6 bases matching. Read as DNA, the sequence is TGCAGTGCTGGTCGGACAGCCTACGAGCAGTACTTC. It translates to CSAGRTAYEQYF.